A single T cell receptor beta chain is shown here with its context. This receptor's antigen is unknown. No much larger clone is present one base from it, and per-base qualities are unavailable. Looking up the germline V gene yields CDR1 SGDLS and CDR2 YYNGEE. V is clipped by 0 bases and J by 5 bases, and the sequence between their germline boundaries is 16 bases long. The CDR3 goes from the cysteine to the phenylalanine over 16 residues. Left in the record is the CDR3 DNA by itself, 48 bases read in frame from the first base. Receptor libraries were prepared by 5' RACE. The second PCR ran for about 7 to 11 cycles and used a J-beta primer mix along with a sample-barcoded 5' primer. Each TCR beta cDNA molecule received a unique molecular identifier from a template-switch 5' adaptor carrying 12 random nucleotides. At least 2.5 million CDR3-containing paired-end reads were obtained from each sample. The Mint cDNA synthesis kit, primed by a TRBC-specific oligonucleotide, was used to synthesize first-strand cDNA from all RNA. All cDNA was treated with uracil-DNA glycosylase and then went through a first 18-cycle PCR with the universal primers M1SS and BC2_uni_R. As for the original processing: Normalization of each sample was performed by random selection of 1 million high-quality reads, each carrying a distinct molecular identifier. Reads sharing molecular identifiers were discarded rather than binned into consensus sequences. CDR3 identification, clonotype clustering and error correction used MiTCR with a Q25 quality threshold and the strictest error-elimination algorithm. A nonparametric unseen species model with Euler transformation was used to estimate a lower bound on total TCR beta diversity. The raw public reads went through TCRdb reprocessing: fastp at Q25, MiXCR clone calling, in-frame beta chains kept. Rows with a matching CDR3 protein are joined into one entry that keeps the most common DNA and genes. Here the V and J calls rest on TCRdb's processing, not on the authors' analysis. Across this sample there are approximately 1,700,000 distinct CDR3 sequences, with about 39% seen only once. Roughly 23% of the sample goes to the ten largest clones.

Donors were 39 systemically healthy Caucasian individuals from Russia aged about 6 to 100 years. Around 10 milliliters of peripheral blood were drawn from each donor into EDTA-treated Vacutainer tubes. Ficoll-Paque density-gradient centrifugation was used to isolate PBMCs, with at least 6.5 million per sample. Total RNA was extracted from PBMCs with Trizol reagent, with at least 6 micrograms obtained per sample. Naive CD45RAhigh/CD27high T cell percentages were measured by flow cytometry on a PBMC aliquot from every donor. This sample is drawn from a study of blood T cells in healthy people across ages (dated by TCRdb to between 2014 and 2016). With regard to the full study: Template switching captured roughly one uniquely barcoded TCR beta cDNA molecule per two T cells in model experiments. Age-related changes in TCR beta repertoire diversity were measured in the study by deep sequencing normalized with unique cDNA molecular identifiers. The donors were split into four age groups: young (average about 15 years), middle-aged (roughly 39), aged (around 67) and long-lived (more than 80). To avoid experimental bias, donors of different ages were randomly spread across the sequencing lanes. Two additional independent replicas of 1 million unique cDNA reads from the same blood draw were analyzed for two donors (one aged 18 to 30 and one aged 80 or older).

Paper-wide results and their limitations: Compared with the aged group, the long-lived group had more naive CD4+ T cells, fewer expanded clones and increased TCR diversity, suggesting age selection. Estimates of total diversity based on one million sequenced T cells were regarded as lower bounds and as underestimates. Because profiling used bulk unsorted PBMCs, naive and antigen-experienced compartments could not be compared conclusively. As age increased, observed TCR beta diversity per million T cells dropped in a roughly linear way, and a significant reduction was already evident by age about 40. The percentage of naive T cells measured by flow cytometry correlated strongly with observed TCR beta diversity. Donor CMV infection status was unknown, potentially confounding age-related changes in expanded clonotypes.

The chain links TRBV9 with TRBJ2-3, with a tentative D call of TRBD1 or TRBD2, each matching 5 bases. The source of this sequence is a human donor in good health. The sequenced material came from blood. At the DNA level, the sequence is TGTGCCAGCAGCGTAGATGTGGGCGCGAGGGGAGATACGCAGTATTTT. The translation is CASSVDVGARGDTQYF.